This passage covers 9 T cell receptor beta chains from one sample sequenced in a study of cytomegalovirus exposure and HLA in healthy donors. Vbeta (60) and Jbeta (13) primers were used in the PCR. Only in-frame clones appear in the TCRdb table, and some are missing; sequencing was by immunoSEQ multiplex PCR. The sample has roughly 140,000 clones, about 80% seen once. The material sequenced was PBMCs. Receptor source: a woman between 18 and 30 years old in good health and CMV-seropositive.

The chain recombines TRBV5-1 with TRBJ2-4, with 8 bases identical to TRBD2. Unmatched junction bases numbered 8, after V lost 0 bases and J lost 9 bases. Germline V CDR1 and CDR2: SGHRS, YFSETQ. This CDR3 contains 15 residues. The CDR3 sequence: CASSLGPAGGIIQYF. In DNA form, the CDR3 reads TGCGCCAGCAGCTTGGGGCCGGCGGGGGGAATCATTCAGTACTTC.

V is TRBV5-1 and J is TRBJ1-2; 7 positions match TRBD1. Trimming at V came to 0 bases and at J to 4 bases, leaving 6 bases not matched to a gene. The CDR3 has 15 amino acids. The germline V gene has CDR1 SGHRS and CDR2 YFSETQ. The CDR3 spells CASSLGGTASYGYTF. The CDR3 DNA is TGCGCCAGCAGCTTGGGGGGGACAGCATCCTATGGCTACACCTTC.

This clone was detected once. In DNA form, the CDR3 reads TGCGCCAGCAGCGTCGGACATCCCCATGAGACCCAGTACTTC. This sequence encodes CASSVGHPHETQYF. The rearrangement joins TRBV5-1 to TRBJ2-5, with D maybe TRBD1 (5 bases). V was clipped by 4 bases and J by 5 bases, with 15 bases between them. The CDR3 runs 14 residues. Germline values: CDR1 SGHRS, CDR2 YFSETQ.

V and J are TRBV27 and TRBJ2-7; 9 nucleotides line up with TRBD1. The CDR3 length is 15 residues. V lost 5 bases and J lost 1; bases outside the gene matches: 6. Germline V gene data show CDR1 as MNHEY and CDR2 as SMNVEV (reference sequence). The CDR3 DNA reads TGTGCCAGCAGTAAGACAGGGGGTGTATCCTACGAGCAGTACTTC. Translated: CASSKTGGVSYEQYF.

The J gene is TRBJ1-3, the V gene TRBV6-6; tentatively, D is TRBD1 (5 bases). This CDR3 is 13 amino acids long. The V gene's germline CDR1 is MNHNY and CDR2 SVGAGI (reference sequence). Trimming took off 8 bases at V and 4 bases at J, with 12 bases between the two ends. The DNA for the CDR3 is TGTGCCAGCTCAGGGACTAACGGAAACACCATATATTTT. Amino acid sequence: CASSGTNGNTIYF.

This clone was observed a handful of times. The chain couples TRBV27 to TRBJ2-7, with 8 positions matching TRBD1. This CDR3 has 14 amino acids. The V segment lost 6 bases and the J segment 5 bases; nucleotides outside the gene matches: 9. Per germline, CDR1 MNHEY and CDR2 SMNVEV (reference sequence). CDR3 amino acids: CASRPGQALHEQYF. CDR3 DNA: TGTGCCAGCAGGCCGGGACAGGCCTTGCACGAGCAGTACTTC.

This chain connects TRBV30 to TRBJ2-7; 9 bases line up with TRBD1. This CDR3 has 15 amino acids. The V and J ends lost 2 bases and 2 bases, in that order; junction bases with no gene match: 7. Germline CDR1 GTSNPN, CDR2 SVGIG (reference sequence). As DNA, the CDR3 is TGTGCCTGGAGTCTCCGGGACAGGGACGCCTACGAGCAGTACTTC. This sequence encodes CAWSLRDRDAYEQYF. Using reference TRBV30 and TRBJ2-7 for the parts outside the CDR3, the full variable domain is SQTIHQWPATLVQPVGSPLSLECTVEGTSNPNLYWYRQAAGRGLQLLFYSVGIGQISSEVPQNLSASRPQDRQFILSSKKLLLSDSGFYLCAWSLRDRDAYEQYFGPGTRLTVT.

The V gene is TRBV6-1, the J gene TRBJ1-5; 7 bases are a match to TRBD1. Germline CDR1 MNHNS, CDR2 SASEGT. The CDR3 runs 17 residues. V was clipped by 1 base and J by 6 bases; unmatched bases: 12. The CDR3 reads CASSEGRGRQGVQPQHF. For the CDR3, the DNA is TGTGCCAGCAGTGAAGGGCGGGGCAGACAGGGAGTTCAGCCCCAGCATTTT.

This clone appeared once. This chain joins TRBV4-3 and TRBJ2-5; no clear D. V was pared by 2 bases and J by 2 bases, with 6 bases between. Germline assignment: CDR1 LGHNA and CDR2 YSLEER. The CDR3 spans 13 residues. CDR3 amino acids: CASSQRPQETQYF. The CDR3 DNA reads as TGCGCCAGCAGCCAACGTCCGCAAGAGACCCAGTACTTC.